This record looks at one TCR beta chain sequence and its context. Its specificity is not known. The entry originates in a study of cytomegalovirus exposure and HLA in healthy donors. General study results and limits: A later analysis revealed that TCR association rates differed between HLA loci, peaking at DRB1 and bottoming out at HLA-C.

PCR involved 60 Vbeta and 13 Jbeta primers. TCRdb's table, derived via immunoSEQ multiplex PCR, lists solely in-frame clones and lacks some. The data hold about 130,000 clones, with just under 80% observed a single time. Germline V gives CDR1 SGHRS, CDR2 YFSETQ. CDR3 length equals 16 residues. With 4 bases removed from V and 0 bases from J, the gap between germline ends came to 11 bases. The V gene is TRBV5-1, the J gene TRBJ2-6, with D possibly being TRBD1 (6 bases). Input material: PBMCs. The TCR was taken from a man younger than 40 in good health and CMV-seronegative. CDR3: CASSNRDISGANVLTF. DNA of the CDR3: TGCGCCAGCAGCAACCGGGACATCTCTGGGGCCAACGTCCTGACTTTC.